What follows are 11 T cell receptor beta chains derived from one specimen sequenced in a study of cytomegalovirus exposure and HLA in healthy donors. Amplification used 60 Vbeta primers and 13 Jbeta primers. Some clones are missing from TCRdb's copy, which holds only in-frame ones; the method was immunoSEQ multiplex PCR. The sample carries tens of thousands of clones, around 75% recorded once. What was sequenced was PBMCs. These receptors all stem from a man aged 55 to 70 in good health and CMV-seropositive.

J is TRBJ1-5 and V is TRBV10-2, with D tentatively TRBD1 (5 bases). V was shortened by 4 bases and J by 3 bases, with 7 bases between the two germline ends. CDR3 length: 13 residues. In germline, CDR1 is WSHSY, CDR2 SAAADI. The CDR3 loop reads CASSGQNNQPQHF. CDR3 coding DNA: TGCGCCAGCAGTGGACAGAACAATCAGCCCCAGCATTTT.

This chain links TRBV7-9 with TRBJ1-2, with 10 bases identical to TRBD1. CDR3 length: 18 amino acids. The germline V gene has CDR1 SEHNR and CDR2 FQNEAQ (reference sequence). V lost 5 bases and J lost 5; bases outside the gene matches: 17. The CDR3 loop is CASSPVATGGVLLYGYTF. Written as DNA, the CDR3 is TGTGCCAGCAGCCCAGTGGCGACAGGGGGCGTATTGTTATATGGCTACACCTTC.

This clone appeared once. This chain connects TRBV5-4 to TRBJ2-3; 11 bases are shared with TRBD2. The CDR3 runs to 16 residues. V lost 0 bases to trimming and J lost 10 bases; unmatched junction nucleotides: 10. CDR1 and CDR2 (germline): SGHNT, YYREEE (reference sequence). In DNA form, the CDR3 reads TGTGCCAGCAGCTTGGGACTAGCGGGAAGTATGGGAGCGCAGTATTTT. Translated, it gives CASSLGLAGSMGAQYF.

This chain joins TRBV2 and TRBJ1-1; TRBD1 might be the D (5 bases). The CDR3 has 14 amino acids. The V gene's germline CDR1 is SNHLY and CDR2 FYNNEI. Trimming shortened V by 2 bases and J by 2 bases, and 9 bases separated the two germline ends. The CDR3 reads CASSERRGNTEAFF. CDR3 nucleotides: TGTGCCAGCAGTGAAAGGAGGGGTAACACTGAAGCTTTCTTT.

This chain links TRBV7-9 with TRBJ1-2; D unclear. Trimming pared 4 bases from V and 5 bases from J, leaving 11 bases between. The CDR3 has 13 residues. Germline lookup yields CDR1 SEHNR and CDR2 FQNEAQ (reference sequence). The CDR3 DNA reads as TGTGCCAGCAGCTCGACTTCCCGTTATGGCTACACCTTC. It codes for CASSSTSRYGYTF. The entire variable domain, with the rest obtained from reference TRBV7-9 and TRBJ1-2, is as follows: DTGVSQNPRHKITKRGQNVTFRCDPISEHNRLYWYRQTLGQGPEFLTYFQNEAQLEKSRLLSDRFSAERPKGSFSTLEIQRTEQGDSAMYLCASSSTSRYGYTFGSGTRLTVV.

The chain is built from TRBV5-1 and TRBJ2-1; 8 nucleotides align to TRBD2. CDR3 length equals 15 residues. With V trimmed by 0 bases and J by 7 bases, 6 bases remained unmatched. Germline V gene data show CDR1 as SGHRS and CDR2 as YFSETQ. CDR3 region: CASSLGLAIKNEQFF. In nucleotides, the CDR3 is TGCGCCAGCAGCTTGGGACTAGCGATTAAGAATGAGCAGTTCTTC.

In regard to this clone: Other DNA sequences in the same sample also yield this CDR3. The chain joins TRBV11-2 to TRBJ2-7; tentative D call: TRBD1 (6 bases). Germline lookup yields CDR1 SGHAT and CDR2 FQNNGV. The CDR3 is 14 amino acids. The V end lost 3 bases, the J end lost 2 bases, and 11 bases lay between the germline ends. In DNA, the CDR3 is TGTGCCAGCAGCTTTTCGGACAGAACCTACGAGCAGTACTTC. This sequence encodes CASSFSDRTYEQYF.

This CDR3 is CASSPRAALYEQYF. The CDR3 DNA reads as TGTGCCAGCAGTCCCAGGGCAGCTCTCTACGAGCAGTACTTC. The J gene is TRBJ2-7, the V gene TRBV2; possibly TRBD1 for D (5 bases). The V and J ends lost 5 bases and 3 bases respectively, with 14 bases between them. CDR3 length: 14 amino acids. Per the germline V gene, CDR1 is SNHLY and CDR2 is FYNNEI.

The chain combines TRBV1 with TRBJ2-7; the table's D call TRBD1 went unverified against the DNA. TRBV1 is designated a pseudogene. The CDR3 totals 15 residues. Here the CDR3 DNA reads TGCACCAGCAGCCTTTGGCAGGACAGCTCCTACGAGCAGTACTTC. It is translated as CTSSLWQDSSYEQYF.

This rearrangement joins TRBV5-4 to TRBJ2-1; 9 positions match TRBD2. CDR3 length: 15 residues. The germline V gene has CDR1 SGHNT and CDR2 YYREEE (reference sequence). The ends lost 0 bases at V and 7 bases at J; junction bases unmatched: 5. CDR3 loop: CASSLGGGAGNEQFF. CDR3 coding DNA: TGTGCCAGCAGCTTGGGCGGGGGGGCCGGGAATGAGCAGTTCTTC.

On this clone: One end of the junction varies from germline; a read error may be responsible. The chain couples TRBV18 to TRBJ1-1; D not resolved. The CDR3 sequence is 13 residues long. In germline, CDR1 is KGHSH, CDR2 LQKENI. The CDR3 nucleotides are TGTGCCAACTCACCAACACAGAACACTGAAGCTTTCTTT. As protein: CANSPTQNTEAFF.